This TCR beta chain was identified during a study of blood T cell repertoires in COVID-19. Sequencing used immunoSEQ multiplex PCR; TCRdb keeps in-frame clones, though not all of them. The sample lists about 87,000 clones, about 85% seen once, with approximately 3% in the top ten. The CDR3 length is 15 residues. Unmatched junction bases numbered 6, after V lost 7 bases and J lost 0 bases. Germline CDR1 reads LGHNT; CDR2 reads FRNRAP. This clonotype originated in a woman of 80 years or more with COVID-19, enrolled during active disease. This rearrangement joins TRBV12-5 to TRBJ2-1; 7 nucleotides match TRBD1. Material: peripheral blood. DNA of the CDR3: TGTGCTAGTGTTGGACAGGCGAGCTCCTACAATGAGCAGTTCTTC. It is translated as CASVGQASSYNEQFF.